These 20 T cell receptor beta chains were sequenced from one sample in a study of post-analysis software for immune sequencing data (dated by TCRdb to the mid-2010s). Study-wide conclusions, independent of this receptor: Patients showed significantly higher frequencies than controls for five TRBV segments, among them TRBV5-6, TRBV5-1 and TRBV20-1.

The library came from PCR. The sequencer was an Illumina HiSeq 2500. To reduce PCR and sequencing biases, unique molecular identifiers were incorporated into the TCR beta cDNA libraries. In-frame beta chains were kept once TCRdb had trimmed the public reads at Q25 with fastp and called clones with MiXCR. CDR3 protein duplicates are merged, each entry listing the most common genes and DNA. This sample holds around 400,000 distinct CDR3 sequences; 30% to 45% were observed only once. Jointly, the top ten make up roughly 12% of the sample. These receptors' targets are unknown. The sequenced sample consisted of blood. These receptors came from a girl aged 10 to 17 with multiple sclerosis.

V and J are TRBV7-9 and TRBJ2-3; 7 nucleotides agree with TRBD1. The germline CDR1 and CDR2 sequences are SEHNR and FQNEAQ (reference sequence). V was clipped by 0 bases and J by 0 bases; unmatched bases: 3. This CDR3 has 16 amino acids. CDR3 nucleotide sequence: TGTGCCAGCAGCTTAGCCCCGACAGGGAGCACAGATACGCAGTATTTT. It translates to CASSLAPTGSTDTQYF.

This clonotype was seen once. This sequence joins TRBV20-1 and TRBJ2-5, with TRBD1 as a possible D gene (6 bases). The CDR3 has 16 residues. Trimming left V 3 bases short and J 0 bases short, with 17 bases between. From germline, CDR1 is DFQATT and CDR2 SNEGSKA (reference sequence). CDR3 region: CSARGPGQTYQETQYF. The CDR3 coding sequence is TGCAGTGCTAGGGGCCCCGGACAGACGTACCAAGAGACCCAGTACTTC.

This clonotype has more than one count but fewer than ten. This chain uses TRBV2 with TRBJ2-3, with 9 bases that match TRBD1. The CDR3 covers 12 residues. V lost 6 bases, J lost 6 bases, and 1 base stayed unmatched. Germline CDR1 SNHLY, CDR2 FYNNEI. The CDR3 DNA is TGTGCCAGCAGCGACAGGGGGGATACGCAGTATTTT. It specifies CASSDRGDTQYF. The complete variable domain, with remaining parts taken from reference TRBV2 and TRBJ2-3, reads EPEVTQTPSHQVTQMGQEVILRCVPISNHLYFYWYRQILGQKVEFLVSFYNNEISEKSEIFDDQFSVERPDGSNFTLKIRSTKLEDSAMYFCASSDRGDTQYFGPGTRLTVL.

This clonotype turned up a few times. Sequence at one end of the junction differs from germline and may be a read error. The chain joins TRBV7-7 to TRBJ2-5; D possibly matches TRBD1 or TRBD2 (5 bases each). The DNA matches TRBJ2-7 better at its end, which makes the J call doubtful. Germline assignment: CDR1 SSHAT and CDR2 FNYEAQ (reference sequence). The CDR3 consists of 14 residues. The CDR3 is CASSLGDGGHEQYF. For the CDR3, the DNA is TGTGCTAGCAGCTTAGGGGACGGTGGGCACGAGCAGTACTTC.

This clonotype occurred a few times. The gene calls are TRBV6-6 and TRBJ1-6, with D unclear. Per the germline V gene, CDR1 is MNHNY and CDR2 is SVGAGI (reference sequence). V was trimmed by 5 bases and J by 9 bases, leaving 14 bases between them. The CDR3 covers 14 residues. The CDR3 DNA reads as TGTGCCAGCAGTCCCCCGGGGAGAGGTTCACCCCTCCACTTT. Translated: CASSPPGRGSPLHF.

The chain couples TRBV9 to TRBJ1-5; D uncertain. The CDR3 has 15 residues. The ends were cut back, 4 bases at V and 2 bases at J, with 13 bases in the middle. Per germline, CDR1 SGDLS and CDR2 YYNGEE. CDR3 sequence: CASSPDPDGNQPQHF. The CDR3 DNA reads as TGTGCCAGCAGCCCCGACCCGGACGGCAATCAGCCCCAGCATTTT.

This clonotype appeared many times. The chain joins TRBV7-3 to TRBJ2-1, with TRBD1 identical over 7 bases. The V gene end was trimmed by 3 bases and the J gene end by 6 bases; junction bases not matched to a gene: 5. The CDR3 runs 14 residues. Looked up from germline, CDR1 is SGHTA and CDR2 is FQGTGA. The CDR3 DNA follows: TGTGCCAGCAGCTTCTCACAGGGGTCCAATGAGCAGTTCTTC. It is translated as CASSFSQGSNEQFF.

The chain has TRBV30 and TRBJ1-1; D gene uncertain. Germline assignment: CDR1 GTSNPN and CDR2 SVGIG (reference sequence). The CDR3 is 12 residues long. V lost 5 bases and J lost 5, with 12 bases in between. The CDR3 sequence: CAWARGLTEAFF. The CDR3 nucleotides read TGTGCCTGGGCCCGGGGATTGACTGAAGCTTTCTTT. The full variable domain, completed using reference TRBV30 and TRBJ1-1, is SQTIHQWPATLVQPVGSPLSLECTVEGTSNPNLYWYRQAAGRGLQLLFYSVGIGQISSEVPQNLSASRPQDRQFILSSKKLLLSDSGFYLCAWARGLTEAFFGQGTRLTVV.

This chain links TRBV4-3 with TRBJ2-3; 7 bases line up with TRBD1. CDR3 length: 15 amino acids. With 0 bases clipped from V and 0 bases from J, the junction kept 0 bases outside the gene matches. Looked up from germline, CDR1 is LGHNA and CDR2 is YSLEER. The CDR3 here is CASSQEDRSTDTQYF. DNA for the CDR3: TGCGCCAGCAGCCAAGAGGACAGGAGCACAGATACGCAGTATTTT.

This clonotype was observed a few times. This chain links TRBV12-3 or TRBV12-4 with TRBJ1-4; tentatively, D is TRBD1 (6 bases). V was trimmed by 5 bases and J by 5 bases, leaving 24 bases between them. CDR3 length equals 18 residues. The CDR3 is CASSGGSGGRLSNEKLFF. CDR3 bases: TGTGCCAGCAGTGGGGGTAGTGGGGGCCGACTATCGAATGAAAAACTGTTTTTT.

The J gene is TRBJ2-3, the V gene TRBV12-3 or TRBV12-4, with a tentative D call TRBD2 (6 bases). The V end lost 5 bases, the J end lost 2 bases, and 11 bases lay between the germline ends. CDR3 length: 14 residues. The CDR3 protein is CASSPRGLTDTQYF. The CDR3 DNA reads TGTGCCAGCAGTCCCCGGGGACTCACAGATACGCAGTATTTT.

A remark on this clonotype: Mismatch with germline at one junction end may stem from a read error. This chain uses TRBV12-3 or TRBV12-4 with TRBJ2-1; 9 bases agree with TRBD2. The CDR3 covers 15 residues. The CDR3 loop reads CTSSRRGGDYNEQFF. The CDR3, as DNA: TGTACCAGCAGTAGACGCGGGGGGGATTACAATGAGCAGTTCTTC.

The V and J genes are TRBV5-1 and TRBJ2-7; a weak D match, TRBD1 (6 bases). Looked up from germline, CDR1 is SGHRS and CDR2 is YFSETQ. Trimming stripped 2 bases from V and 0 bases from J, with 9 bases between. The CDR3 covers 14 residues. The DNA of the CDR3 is TGCGCCAGCAGCTTTTGGACAGACTCCTACGAGCAGTACTTC. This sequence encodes CASSFWTDSYEQYF.

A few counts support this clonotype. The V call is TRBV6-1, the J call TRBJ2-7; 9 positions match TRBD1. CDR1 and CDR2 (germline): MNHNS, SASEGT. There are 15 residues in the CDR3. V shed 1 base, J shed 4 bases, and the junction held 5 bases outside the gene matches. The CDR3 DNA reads TGTGCCAGCAGTGAAGGCGGGACAGGGTGGTACGAGCAGTACTTC. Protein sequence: CASSEGGTGWYEQYF.

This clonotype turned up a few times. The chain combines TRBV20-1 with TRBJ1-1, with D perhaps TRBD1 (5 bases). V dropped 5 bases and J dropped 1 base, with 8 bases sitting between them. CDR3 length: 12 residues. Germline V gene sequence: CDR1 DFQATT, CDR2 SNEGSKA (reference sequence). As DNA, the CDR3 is TGCAGTGCTTCCAGGGCGAACACTGAAGCTTTCTTT. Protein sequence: CSASRANTEAFF.

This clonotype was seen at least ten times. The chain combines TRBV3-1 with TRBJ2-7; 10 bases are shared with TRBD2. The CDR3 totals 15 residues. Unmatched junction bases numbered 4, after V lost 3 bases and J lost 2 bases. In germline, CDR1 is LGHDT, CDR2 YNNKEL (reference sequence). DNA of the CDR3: TGTGCCAGCAGCCAGCCGGGACTAGCGACCTACGAGCAGTACTTC. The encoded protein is CASSQPGLATYEQYF.

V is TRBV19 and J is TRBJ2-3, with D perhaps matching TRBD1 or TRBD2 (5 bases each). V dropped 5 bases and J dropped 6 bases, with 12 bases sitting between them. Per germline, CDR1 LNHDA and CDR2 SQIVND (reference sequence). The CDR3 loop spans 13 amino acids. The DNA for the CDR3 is TGTGCCAGTAGTCCGGATGGGACGGATACGCAGTATTTT. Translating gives CASSPDGTDTQYF. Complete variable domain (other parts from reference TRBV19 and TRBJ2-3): DGGITQSPKYLFRKEGQNVTLSCEQNLNHDAMYWYRQDPGQGLRLIYYSQIVNDFQKGDIAEGYSVSREKKESFPLTVTSAQKNPTAFYLCASSPDGTDTQYFGPGTRLTVL.

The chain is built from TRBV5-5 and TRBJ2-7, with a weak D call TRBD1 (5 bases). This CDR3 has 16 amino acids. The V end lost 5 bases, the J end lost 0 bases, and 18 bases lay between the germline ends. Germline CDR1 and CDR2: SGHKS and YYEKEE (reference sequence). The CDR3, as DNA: TGTGCCAGCAGTTTAACCGTGGGGCAGAGCTCCTACGAGCAGTACTTC. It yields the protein CASSLTVGQSSYEQYF.

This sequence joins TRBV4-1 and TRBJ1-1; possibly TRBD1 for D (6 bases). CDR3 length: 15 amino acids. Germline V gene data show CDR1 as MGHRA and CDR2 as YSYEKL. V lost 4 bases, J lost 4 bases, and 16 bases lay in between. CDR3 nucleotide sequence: TGCGCCAGCAGCCCTAACTTTGGACAGCTCACTGAAGCTTTCTTT. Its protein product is CASSPNFGQLTEAFF.

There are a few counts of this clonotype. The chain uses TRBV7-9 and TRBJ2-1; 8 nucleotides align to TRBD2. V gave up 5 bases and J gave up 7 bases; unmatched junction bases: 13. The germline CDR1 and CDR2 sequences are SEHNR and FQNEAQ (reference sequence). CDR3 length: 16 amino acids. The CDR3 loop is CASSPRGTSLYNEQFF. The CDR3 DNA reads TGTGCCAGCAGCCCCCGAGGGACTAGTCTTTATAATGAGCAGTTCTTC. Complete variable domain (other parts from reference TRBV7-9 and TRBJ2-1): DTGVSQNPRHKITKRGQNVTFRCDPISEHNRLYWYRQTLGQGPEFLTYFQNEAQLEKSRLLSDRFSAERPKGSFSTLEIQRTEQGDSAMYLCASSPRGTSLYNEQFFGPGTRLTVL.